The entry that follows covers one TCR beta chain sequence. It lacks a known antigen. Base-call qualities are not available, and no considerably larger clone is one nucleotide away. The data belong to a study of T-cell reconstitution after alpha-beta-depleted transplantation in children (dated by TCRdb to about 2016). Concerning the study at large: Using TCR repertoire profiling, the study followed T-cell immune reconstitution in a quantitative way in children after TCRalphabeta/CD19-depleted allogeneic hematopoietic cell transplantation.

V loses 3 bases, J loses 4 bases, and the germline ends lie 12 bases apart. Reading the germline V gene gives CDR1 KGHSH and CDR2 LQKENI. From the cysteine up to the phenylalanine, the CDR3 has a length of 14 residues. Only the CDR3 DNA is retained, 42 bases long and in frame from the first base. The library was built by means of PCR. The instrument given in TCRdb is Illumina HiSeq 2500. Molecular barcoding was employed in the preparation of TCR libraries, with unique molecular identifiers being used to normalize TCRbeta repertoire quantification. TCRdb redid the processing of the public reads, applying fastp at Q25 and MiXCR, and retained in-frame beta chains. When rows share a CDR3 protein, they turn into one entry using the most common DNA and genes. Recorded for this sample are about 6,000 distinct CDR3 sequences; roughly 16% of them occurred a single time. Of the sample, around 12% falls within the top ten clones.

The sample's time point label is to be understood as: day 60 (about 2 months) after transplantation. The sample's treatment or condition label, decoded: allogeneic hematopoietic cell transplantation with graft depleted of TCRalphabeta T cells and CD19 B cells. The children who served as transplant recipients had been given grafts of TCRalphabeta/CD19-depleted allogeneic hematopoietic cells. The paper as a whole reports these results and caveats: The high TCRbeta diversity at day 60 in some patients was ascribed to recipient T cells and intrathymic progenitors that had survived conditioning. The apparently early alphabetaT-cell count recovery about two months after transplant was reportedly dependent on only several hundred rapidly expanded clones derived from non-depleted graft cells. The frequencies of hyperexpanded clones fell over the following months, and after one year, T-cell counts and TCRbeta diversity were mostly attributed to newly produced T cells.

This clonotype originated in a male patient younger than 18 who had a stem cell transplant for acute myeloid leukemia, so the T cells may come from the graft donor. The V gene is TRBV18 and the J gene is TRBJ2-5; D gene: possibly TRBD1, on 5 matching bases. Specimen: PBMCs, mostly from graft donor cells, collected 60 days after TCRalphabeta/CD19-depleted stem cell transplant. The CDR3 region reads CASSPVTVRETQYF. The sequence in DNA is TGTGCCAGCTCACCCGTGACAGTCCGAGAGACCCAGTACTTC. Outside the CDR3, residues come from the reference TRBV18 and TRBJ2-5 proteins, so the full variable domain is: NAGVMQNPRHLVRRRGQEARLRCSPMKGHSHVYWYRQLPEEGLKFMVYLQKENIIDESGMPKERFSAEFPKEGPSILRIQQVVRGDSAAYFCASSPVTVRETQYFGPGTRLLVL.